The present entry profiles one TCR beta chain with its context. What it binds is not known. This entry belongs to a study of T cell responses to AZD1222 COVID-19 vaccine. Findings and caveats of the study: Just a handful of AZD1222 recipients tested seropositive at baseline. Across spike, vaccine-associated CD4 TCRs were found, dominant at 160-218 and 743-854. Donor demographics were predominantly white British with a female majority; clonal diversity may be underestimated. Compared with day 0, the breadth and depth of the Spike-specific TCR repertoire rose significantly after two doses of AZD1222.

The repertoire was sequenced with immunoSEQ multiplex PCR; TCRdb's copy has only in-frame clones and lacks some. The sample consists of 130,000 or so clones, over 90% of them appearing once. Germline loops: CDR1 SGHDN, CDR2 FVKESK. Trimming left V 0 bases short and J 4 bases short, with 12 bases between. CDR3 length: 15 amino acids. The TCR comes from an adult in good health. This specimen was peripheral blood, taken on day 0 of MenACWY control vaccination. The chain couples TRBV14 to TRBJ2-5, with a weak D call TRBD2 (5 bases). Here the CDR3 reads CASSQDLLEGETQYF. Written as DNA, the CDR3 is TGTGCCAGCAGCCAAGATCTGCTAGAGGGAGAGACCCAGTACTTC.